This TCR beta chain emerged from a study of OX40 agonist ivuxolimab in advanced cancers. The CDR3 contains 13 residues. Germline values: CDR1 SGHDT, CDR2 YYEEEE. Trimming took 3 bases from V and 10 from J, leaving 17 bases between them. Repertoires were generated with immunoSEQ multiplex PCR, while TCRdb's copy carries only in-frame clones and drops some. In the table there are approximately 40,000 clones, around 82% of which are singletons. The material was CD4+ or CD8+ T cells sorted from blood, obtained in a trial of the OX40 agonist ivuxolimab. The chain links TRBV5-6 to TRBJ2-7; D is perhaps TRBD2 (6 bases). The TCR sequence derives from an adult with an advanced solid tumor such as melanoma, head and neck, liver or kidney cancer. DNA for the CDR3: TGTGCCAGCAGCTCCGGGACTCCCATTCCACAGTACTTC. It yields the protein CASSSGTPIPQYF.